This TCR beta chain emerged from a study of shared clonotypes between healthy human individuals. In the study overall: For every donor, three CD4 naive, three CD4 memory, two CD8 naive and one CD8 memory plates were used. Study-wide results and limits: A few donors had about 5% of their naive CD4 clonotypes in common.

The CDR3 consists of 14 residues. The V gene's germline CDR1 is MGHDK and CDR2 SYGVNS. V was shortened by 6 bases and J by 4 bases, with 13 bases between the two germline ends. This clone was seen a handful of times. Its specificity is not known. It was into CD45RA+ naive and CD45RA-negative memory subsets that the CD4+ cells were split. Profiled with immunoSEQ multiplex PCR; TCRdb holds only in-frame clones, not every one. The sample records fewer than 3 million clones, around 93% being singletons. Sequences were obtained from naive CD4+ T cells from PBMCs. Subset in this sample: CD45RA+ positively selected. The TCR sequence derives from a man aged 18 to 35 in good health. Some clones in this sample may be carry-over from other donors' samples. This rearrangement joins TRBV25-1 to TRBJ1-5; weak D call: TRBD1 (5 bases). CDR3 in DNA: TGTGCCAGCAGGGGGCAGCCAGGAAATCAGCCCCAGCATTTT. Translated: CASRGQPGNQPQHF.